This T cell receptor beta chain was recorded in a study of identical twins. One entry per CDR3 protein, called by TCRdb with MiXCR from the 5' RACE reads. The table records 650,000 to 750,000 distinct CDR3 sequences, roughly 20% of them present only once. Whole-study findings and limits: The presence of invariant MAIT and iNKT cells could partly confound analyses of zero-insertion sequences.

CDR1 and CDR2 from the germline V gene are WSHSY and SAAADI. Trimming took off 0 bases at V and 8 bases at J, with 2 bases between the two ends. The CDR3 runs to 12 residues. As regards this clonotype: Antigen specificity is unknown.

These same data were also listed under a study on T cells expressing NK-cell markers. That report adds: One of eight sequenced donors was HCMV-seronegative; the other seven were seropositive.

This chain links TRBV10-2 with TRBJ1-6; D is unresolved. The sequencing sample was made of PBMCs. This receptor was obtained from a woman aged 18-29 years in good health. CDR3 protein: CASSESYSPLHF. CDR3 in DNA: TGCGCCAGCAGTGAGTCTTATTCACCCCTCCACTTT.